This T cell receptor beta chain was found in a study of blood T cell repertoires in COVID-19. As for the study in general: The origin of the acute and convalescent COVID-19 samples was the United States, Italy and Spain. PBMCs, B-cell-depleted T cells, or T cells were the source of the cDNA or gDNA that made up the material.

Germline CDR1 is SGHTA and CDR2 is FQGTGA. CDR3 length: 17 residues. The V segment lost 5 bases and the J segment 0 bases; nucleotides outside the gene matches: 6. Generated by immunoSEQ multiplex PCR, the TCRdb table keeps only in-frame clones and is missing some. Among 70,000 to 95,000 clones listed, 86% were seen once. V usage is TRBV7-3 and J usage is TRBJ2-3; 12 nucleotides line up with TRBD2. Sequencing was performed on peripheral blood. This TCR was sampled from a human donor in a cohort sampled during active COVID-19. The CDR3 coding sequence is TGTGCCAGCAGCCTGCGGACTAGCGGGGTGAGCACAGATACGCAGTATTTT. This sequence encodes CASSLRTSGVSTDTQYF.